This T cell receptor (beta chain) was found in a study of cytomegalovirus exposure and HLA in healthy donors. Repertoires were generated with immunoSEQ multiplex PCR, while TCRdb's copy carries only in-frame clones and drops some. The table records 250,000 to 400,000 clones, roughly 88% of them present only once. This clonotype originated in a man aged 25 to 40 in good health and CMV-seronegative. The sample was PBMCs.

In DNA, the CDR3 is TGTGCCAGCAGCCCCGACAGGGCCGACAATCAGCCCCAGCATTTT. Translating it yields CASSPDRADNQPQHF. The chain recombines TRBV6-5 with TRBJ1-5, with TRBD1 identical over 7 bases. V shed 6 bases and J 3 bases; nucleotides not matched to a gene: 8. The CDR3 spans 15 residues. Germline CDR1 is MNHEY and CDR2 is SVGAGI.